Listed below are T cell receptor beta chains from one sample, sequenced in a study of T cell responses to AZD1222 COVID-19 vaccine. Assay: immunoSEQ multiplex PCR; the TCRdb copy retains only in-frame clones and omits some. The data contain some 96,000 clones, around nine tenths of them singletons. The specimen was peripheral blood, collected 28 days after the second AZD1222 dose. All receptors derive from an adult who received the AZD1222 COVID-19 vaccine. Both conserved end residues are part of each CDR3. The order of the fields is J gene, clone size, V gene, D gene, CDR3 protein, CDR3 DNA. D genes are given only for firm matches. Not all rows give a size; the values are once, few, many and, for expanded clones, a class.

TRBJ2-2,many,TRBV2,NA,CASREYGAAGELFF,TGTGCCAGCAGGGAATACGGGGCAGCCGGGGAGCTGTTTTTT
TRBJ2-3,NA,TRBV12-3/TRBV12-4,NA,CASGPQGGGTQYF,TGTGCCAGCGGACCACAGGGTGGTGGTACGCAGTATTTT
TRBJ2-1,NA,TRBV7-8,TRBD2,CASSSPMAREFYNEQFF,TGTGCCAGCAGCTCACCAATGGCGCGGGAGTTCTACAATGAGCAGTTCTTC
TRBJ1-5,NA,TRBV3-1/TRBV3-2,TRBD1,CASSLRGGNQPQHF,TGTGCCAGCAGCCTCAGGGGGGGCAATCAGCCCCAGCATTTT
TRBJ2-1,NA,TRBV7-2,NA,CASSLERSNNEQFF,TGTGCCAGCAGCTTAGAACGGAGTAACAATGAGCAGTTCTTC
TRBJ1-1,once,TRBV9,NA,CASSVVPAGEVTEAFF,TGTGCCAGCAGCGTAGTACCCGCAGGGGAGGTCACTGAAGCTTTCTTT
TRBJ1-1,few,TRBV12-3/TRBV12-4,NA,CASTSGAAEAFF,TGTGCCAGCACCTCGGGGGCCGCTGAAGCTTTCTTT
TRBJ2-3,NA,TRBV28,TRBD1,CASSPPGQLTDTQYF,TGTGCCAGCTCGCCCCCGGGACAGCTAACAGATACGCAGTATTTT
TRBJ1-1,NA,TRBV6-5,TRBD1,CASSYSGTGGGTEAFF,TGTGCCAGCAGTTACTCTGGGACAGGGGGCGGAACTGAAGCTTTCTTT
TRBJ2-1,NA,TRBV19,NA,CASSTGAQTYNEQFF,TGTGCCAGTAGTACAGGCGCTCAAACCTACAATGAGCAGTTCTTC
TRBJ2-7,NA,TRBV28,TRBD1,CASSLTGVRGEQYF,TGTGCCAGCAGTTTAACAGGGGTACGTGGTGAGCAGTACTTC
TRBJ2-3,NA,TRBV5-4,TRBD2,CASSLRREGRNTQYF,TGTGCCAGCAGCCTTCGGCGGGAGGGCCGAAATACGCAGTATTTT
TRBJ2-7,NA,TRBV5-6,TRBD1,CASSRTQTGIDTGEQYF,TGTGCCAGCAGCCGGACCCAGACAGGGATCGATACGGGCGAGCAGTACTTC
TRBJ1-1,NA,TRBV30,NA,CAWSPFNPTEAFF,TGTGCCTGGAGCCCTTTCAACCCCACTGAAGCTTTCTTT
TRBJ2-7,NA,TRBV7-2,NA,CASSLNGQVYEQYF,TGTGCCAGCAGCTTAAATGGGCAGGTCTACGAGCAGTACTTC
TRBJ2-7,NA,TRBV5-8,NA,CASSAVYEQYF,TGTGCCAGCAGCGCCGTCTACGAGCAGTACTTC
TRBJ2-5,NA,TRBV10-3,TRBD2,CAVLAGGETQYF,TGTGCCGTCCTAGCGGGTGGGGAGACCCAGTACTTC
TRBJ1-2,few,TRBV11-2,NA,CASSSPRGFGYGYTF,TGTGCCAGCAGCTCCCCCAGGGGTTTTGGGTATGGCTACACCTTC
TRBJ1-1,NA,TRBV3-1/TRBV3-2,TRBD1,CASSQGQGASSAFF,TGTGCCAGCAGCCAAGGGCAGGGGGCGTCCTCAGCTTTCTTT
TRBJ2-2,NA,TRBV11-2,TRBD1,CASSPIGGTGYSGELFF,TGTGCCAGCAGTCCAATAGGTGGGACAGGGTATTCCGGGGAGCTGTTTTTT